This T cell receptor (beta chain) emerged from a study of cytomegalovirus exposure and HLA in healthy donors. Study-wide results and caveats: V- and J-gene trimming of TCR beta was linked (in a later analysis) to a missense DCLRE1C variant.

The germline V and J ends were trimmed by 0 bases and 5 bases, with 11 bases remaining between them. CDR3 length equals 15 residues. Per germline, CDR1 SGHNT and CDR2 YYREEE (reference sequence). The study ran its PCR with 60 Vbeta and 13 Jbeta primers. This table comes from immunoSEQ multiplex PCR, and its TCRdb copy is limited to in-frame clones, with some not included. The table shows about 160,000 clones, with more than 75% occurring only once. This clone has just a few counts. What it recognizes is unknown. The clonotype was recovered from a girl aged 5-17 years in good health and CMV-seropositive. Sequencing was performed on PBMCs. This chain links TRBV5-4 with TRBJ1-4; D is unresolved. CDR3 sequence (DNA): TGTGCCAGCAGCTTGGGGCCCAATGAAAATGAAAAACTGTTTTTT. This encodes CASSLGPNENEKLFF.